This TCR beta chain was obtained from a study of Ad26.COV2.S vaccination and SARS-CoV-2 variants. Study-level information: Donor joined the COV1001 Ad26.COV2.S trial arm.

Broader study findings: There was a possibility that the TCR breadth and depth analyses underestimated total T cell responses.

Treatment defined: roughly 18 received Ad26.COV2.S at low or high dose, single or two shots; 5 received placebo; per-sample allocation not given. It was on day 63 after the first vaccine or placebo injection that samples were taken. In regard to this clone: Its antigen is as yet unknown.

V lost 1 base and J lost 5, with 15 bases in between. The CDR3 loop spans 16 amino acids. Germline V gives CDR1 LGHDT, CDR2 YNNKEL (reference sequence). Measured with immunoSEQ multiplex PCR; TCRdb has only the in-frame clones, and not every one. Of 350,000 to 550,000 clones in the sample, about 88% were seen once. The TCR comes from a person aged 18-60 years who received the Ad26.COV2.S COVID-19 vaccine or a placebo. The sequenced sample was peripheral blood, obtained in a trial of Ad26.COV2.S vaccine versus placebo. The chain has TRBV3-1 (or the pseudogene TRBV3-2) and TRBJ2-1; D remains unclear. The CDR3 DNA sequence: TGTGCCAGCAGCCAAGGGGGAAGGCCTTGGCACAATGAGCAGTTCTTC. It codes for CASSQGGRPWHNEQFF.